This is a list of T cell receptor beta chains from one sample in a study of PD-1 blockade in classical Hodgkin lymphoma. The data were produced by immunoSEQ multiplex PCR, yet TCRdb's version contains in-frame clones alone and is incomplete. The sample lists tens of thousands of clones; about 91% were seen once. Specimen: peripheral blood mononuclear cells (PBMCs), collected at baseline. The source is a human donor with classical Hodgkin lymphoma. Both conserved end residues are part of each CDR3. The D gene is left open where the match is weak. A clone size is listed for some rows: how often the clone was seen (once, few, many), or a class if it is expanded.

size: many
V: TRBV19
D: .
J: TRBJ2-6
CDR3: CASSLTRVTGSEFGANVLTF
DNA: TGTGCCAGTAGTCTGACTCGAGTTACAGGGTCCGAATTTGGGGCCAACGTCCTGACTTTC

size: .
V: TRBV7-3
D: TRBD1
J: TRBJ2-2
CDR3: CASSPDRVGDTGELFF
DNA: TGTGCCAGCAGCCCGGACAGGGTTGGTGACACCGGGGAGCTGTTTTTT

size: .
V: TRBV7-8
D: TRBD1
J: TRBJ2-7
CDR3: CASRLGTGGIYEQYF
DNA: TGTGCCAGCCGACTCGGGACAGGGGGCATCTACGAGCAGTACTTC

size: .
V: TRBV5-1
D: TRBD2
J: TRBJ2-1
CDR3: CASSFGGGAHNEQFF
DNA: TGCGCCAGCAGCTTCGGCGGGGGGGCCCACAATGAGCAGTTCTTC

size: .
V: TRBV5-8
D: TRBD1
J: TRBJ1-1
CDR3: CASSFGTAATEAFF
DNA: TGTGCCAGCAGCTTTGGGACAGCTGCTACTGAAGCTTTCTTT

size: few
V: TRBV25-1
D: TRBD1
J: TRBJ1-2
CDR3: CASSAPDRANYGYTF
DNA: TGTGCCAGCAGTGCCCCGGACAGGGCTAACTATGGCTACACCTTC

size: .
V: TRBV7-9
D: .
J: TRBJ2-3
CDR3: CASSPVGLRADTQYF
DNA: TGTGCCAGCAGCCCAGTGGGGTTGAGGGCAGATACGCAGTATTTT

size: .
V: TRBV18
D: .
J: TRBJ2-7
CDR3: CASPKDPGKGSYEQYF
DNA: TGTGCCAGCCCGAAGGATCCAGGGAAAGGCTCCTACGAGCAGTACTTC

size: .
V: TRBV2
D: .
J: TRBJ2-1
CDR3: CASSEFSSSSYNEQFF
DNA: TGTGCCAGCAGTGAGTTTTCCTCGAGCTCCTACAATGAGCAGTTCTTC

size: .
V: TRBV4-1
D: .
J: TRBJ2-7
CDR3: CASSQGASSYEQYF
DNA: TGCGCCAGCAGCCAGGGGGCAAGCTCCTACGAGCAGTACTTC

size: .
V: TRBV11-3
D: .
J: TRBJ2-1
CDR3: CASSSLYNEQFF
DNA: TGTGCCAGCAGCTCACTCTACAATGAGCAGTTCTTC

size: .
V: TRBV6-1
D: .
J: TRBJ2-7
CDR3: CASSVSRGQSYEQYF
DNA: TGTGCCAGCAGTGTCAGCCGGGGGCAGTCCTACGAGCAGTACTTC

size: .
V: TRBV7-2
D: TRBD1
J: TRBJ1-5
CDR3: CASSLGAGGAGNQPQHF
DNA: TGTGCCAGCAGCTTAGGGGCAGGGGGCGCGGGCAATCAGCCCCAGCATTTT

size: .
V: TRBV7-9
D: .
J: TRBJ2-3
CDR3: CASSLDLGSTDTQYF
DNA: TGTGCCAGCAGCCTCGACTTGGGCTCCACAGATACGCAGTATTTT

size: .
V: TRBV6-1
D: .
J: TRBJ1-4
CDR3: CASHIRANEKLFF
DNA: TGTGCCAGCCATATTCGGGCTAATGAAAAACTGTTTTTT

size: .
V: TRBV4-1
D: .
J: TRBJ1-6
CDR3: CASSQDPLGTYNSPLHF
DNA: TGCGCCAGCAGCCAAGATCCACTGGGCACTTATAATTCACCCCTCCACTTT

size: .
V: TRBV6-1
D: .
J: TRBJ1-2
CDR3: CASSEAWGPAYGYTF
DNA: TGTGCCAGCAGTGAAGCGTGGGGGCCCGCCTATGGCTACACCTTC

size: once
V: TRBV5-6
D: .
J: TRBJ1-2
CDR3: CASSFGQGFGGYTF
DNA: TGTGCCAGCAGCTTTGGCCAGGGGTTTGGGGGCTACACCTTC

size: .
V: TRBV28
D: .
J: TRBJ1-6
CDR3: CASTHGGGFGSPLHF
DNA: TGTGCCAGCACCCACGGAGGGGGATTTGGATCACCCCTCCACTTT

size: .
V: TRBV29-1
D: .
J: TRBJ1-1
CDR3: CSVVGTADFMNTEAFF
DNA: TGCAGCGTTGTGGGAACAGCCGATTTCATGAACACTGAAGCTTTCTTT

size: .
V: TRBV18
D: .
J: TRBJ2-1
CDR3: CASSPQGYEQFF
DNA: TGTGCCAGCTCACCACAGGGGTATGAGCAGTTCTTC

size: .
V: TRBV18
D: TRBD1
J: TRBJ1-1
CDR3: CASSPRTGVNTEAFF
DNA: TGTGCCAGCTCACCGAGGACAGGGGTTAACACTGAAGCTTTCTTT

size: .
V: TRBV30
D: .
J: TRBJ1-1
CDR3: CAWETQLDTEAFF
DNA: TGTGCCTGGGAGACACAATTGGACACTGAAGCTTTCTTT

size: .
V: TRBV7-6
D: TRBD2
J: TRBJ2-5
CDR3: CASSTTILAVQETQYF
DNA: TGTGCCAGCAGCACCACTATACTAGCGGTGCAAGAGACCCAGTACTTC

size: .
V: TRBV18
D: .
J: TRBJ2-1
CDR3: CASSPGAPYNEQFF
DNA: TGTGCCAGCTCACCTGGAGCGCCCTACAATGAGCAGTTCTTC

size: .
V: TRBV7-9
D: TRBD2
J: TRBJ2-4
CDR3: CASSSPRAGGDKNIQYF
DNA: TGTGCCAGCAGCTCCCCCCGGGCGGGGGGAGACAAAAACATTCAGTACTTC